This is a list of T cell receptor beta chains from one sample in a study of T cell responses to AZD1222 COVID-19 vaccine. The assay was immunoSEQ multiplex PCR, and TCRdb's table has in-frame clones only and misses some. The repertoire includes 110,000 to 150,000 clones, 89% of them detected once, and 2.5% to 3.5% sits in the top ten. The sample was peripheral blood, taken on day 0 of AZD1222 vaccination. The receptors were gathered from an adult in good health. CDR3s include the opening cysteine and the closing phenylalanine or tryptophan. The D gene is left open where the match is weak. Size is stated for part of the rows, as once, few or many counts, or as a class when the clone is expanded.

V	J	D	size	DNA	CDR3
TRBV5-4	TRBJ2-1	.	.	TGTGCCAGCAGCTTGGGTGGCGGGACAAAATACAATGAGCAGTTCTTC	CASSLGGGTKYNEQFF
TRBV30	TRBJ1-1	.	.	TGTGCCTGGAGTGTGGGTGGGAGGTCCACTGAAGCTTTCTTT	CAWSVGGRSTEAFF
TRBV7-9	TRBJ2-7	.	.	TGTGCCAGCAGCTTAGAAGTTAACCGGGAGCAGTACTTC	CASSLEVNREQYF
TRBV5-1	TRBJ2-3	.	once	TGCGCCAGCAGCTTGGATGGGAGCGGGAGCACAGATACGCAGTATTTT	CASSLDGSGSTDTQYF
TRBV2	TRBJ2-7	TRBD2	.	TGTGCCAGCTCCCTCCGGGGGGGGCCCTACGAGCAGTACTTC	CASSLRGGPYEQYF
TRBV7-2	TRBJ1-2	.	.	TGTGCCAGCAGCCCATCTTTTAACTATGGCTACACCTTC	CASSPSFNYGYTF
TRBV7-8	TRBJ1-3	.	.	TGTGCCAGCAGCTTAGACGTCCGTGGCTCTGGAAACACCATATATTTT	CASSLDVRGSGNTIYF
TRBV4-3	TRBJ1-5	TRBD1	few	TGCGCCAGCAGCCAAGAACGGGACAGGTATCAGCCCCAGCATTTT	CASSQERDRYQPQHF
TRBV7-9	TRBJ2-7	TRBD2	.	TGTGCCAGCAGCTCGGGGGAGGGGTACTACGAGCAGTACTTC	CASSSGEGYYEQYF
TRBV19	TRBJ1-3	.	.	TGTGCCAGTAGTATCTTCGGGACAAGCTCTGGAAACACCATATATTTT	CASSIFGTSSGNTIYF
TRBV6-5	TRBJ2-7	TRBD1	.	TGTGCCAGCAGACAAACCGGGACAGGGTTTTACGAGCAGTACTTC	CASRQTGTGFYEQYF
TRBV19	TRBJ1-4	.	.	TGTGCCAGTAGTGAACGATATGAGAAACTGTTTTTT	CASSERYEKLFF
TRBV4-1	TRBJ2-2	.	.	TGCGCCAGCAGCCCCCGGGACCCATTGGGGGAGCTGTTTTTT	CASSPRDPLGELFF
TRBV19	TRBJ1-5	TRBD1	.	TGTGCCAGTAGTATACAGGGGGGGAACCAGCCCCAGCATTTT	CASSIQGGNQPQHF
TRBV5-1	TRBJ2-1	TRBD2	once	TGCGCCAGCAGTACTCCGGCGCCCGGGACTAGCGGGAGGATCTCCTACAATGAGCAGTTCTTC	CASSTPAPGTSGRISYNEQFF
TRBV12-3/TRBV12-4	TRBJ1-2	.	.	TGTGCCAGCAGTTTATTGGGCCAGTATGGCTACACCTTC	CASSLLGQYGYTF
TRBV16	TRBJ1-6	.	.	TGTGCCAGCAGCCGACCGGGCCGTTATAATTCACCCCTCCACTTT	CASSRPGRYNSPLHF
TRBV5-1	TRBJ2-7	.	.	TGCGCCAGCAGCCGAACCCGACAGGCGACATACGAGCAGTACTTC	CASSRTRQATYEQYF
TRBV7-8	TRBJ2-1	.	.	TGTGCCAGCAGCCTCAATCCCCCATACAATGAGCAGTTCTTC	CASSLNPPYNEQFF
TRBV21-1	TRBJ2-3	.	.	TGTGCCAGCAGCATCCAGGACAGGGGCACGCAGTATTTT	CASSIQDRGTQYF
TRBV7-3	TRBJ2-1	TRBD2	.	TGTGCCAGCAGCTCCGGACTAGCAGTCTACAATGAGCAGTTCTTC	CASSSGLAVYNEQFF
TRBV4-1	TRBJ1-3	.	.	TGCGCCAGCAGCCACTTTCCTTTCGGGAGAAACACCATATATTTT	CASSHFPFGRNTIYF
TRBV7-7	TRBJ2-7	.	.	TGTGCTAGCAGCTTGGACTCAAGGGGCTGTTTTGACCACGAGCAGTACTTC	CASSLDSRGCFDHEQYF
TRBV7-6	TRBJ1-3	TRBD1	.	TGTGCCAGCAGCCGAGGACAGGGGTTCACTGGAAACACCATATATTTT	CASSRGQGFTGNTIYF
TRBV7-9	TRBJ1-3	.	once	TGTGCCAGCAGCTTAGCGAGGGGCTCTGGAAACACCATATATTTT	CASSLARGSGNTIYF
TRBV6-5	TRBJ2-3	TRBD2	.	TGTGCCAGCAGTTCCCTAGCGGGGGGCCCAGATACGCAGTATTTT	CASSSLAGGPDTQYF
TRBV5-1	TRBJ1-1	TRBD1	.	TGCGCCAGCAGCCCCGGACAGGGGGCAGTAACTGAAGCTTTCTTT	CASSPGQGAVTEAFF
TRBV5-1	TRBJ1-3	.	.	TGCGCCAGCAGCTTGGGGACAGTGGGAAACACCATATATTTT	CASSLGTVGNTIYF
TRBV6-2/TRBV6-3	TRBJ1-5	.	.	TGTGCCAGCAGTTACGCCATGAAGAGTCAGCCCCAGCATTTT	CASSYAMKSQPQHF
TRBV12-3/TRBV12-4	TRBJ1-5	.	.	TGTGCCAGCAGTTTAGGTCAGCCCCAGCATTTT	CASSLGQPQHF
TRBV19	TRBJ2-7	TRBD1	.	TGTGCCAGTAGTCATGACAGGGGACTTTCCTACGAGCAGTACTTC	CASSHDRGLSYEQYF
TRBV11-1	TRBJ2-2	TRBD2	.	TGTGCCAGCGAGCTGTCTAGCGGGAGTAGCGGGGAGCTGTTTTTT	CASELSSGSSGELFF
TRBV7-2	TRBJ1-2	.	.	TGTGCCAGCAGCCCGGGGCAGGGGATACCTAGTCTTGGCGGCTACACCTTC	CASSPGQGIPSLGGYTF
TRBV13	TRBJ2-1	TRBD2	.	TGTGCCAGCGGACTAGCGGGAGACGGAGAGCAGTTCTTC	CASGLAGDGEQFF